One sample yielded the 17 T cell receptor beta chains listed below, sequenced in a study of blood T cell repertoires in COVID-19 (TCRdb year 2020). The library was generated by the immunoSEQ multiplex PCR assay. Drawn from immuneACCESS, this table holds only the in-frame rearrangements with V and J called that TCRdb kept. Clones are partly lost; checked studies trace under half to an unresolved V gene and leave the rest unexplained. The sample has about 69,000 clones on record, around 79% of them singletons. About 17% of the sample goes to the ten largest clones. The sample taken for sequencing was peripheral blood. All receptors come from a man in his 60s with acute or convalescent COVID-19.

In its sample, this clone was seen once. The V gene is TRBV6-5, the J gene TRBJ1-5, with 7 bases matching TRBD1. The CDR3 is 13 amino acids. Looked up from germline, CDR1 is MNHEY and CDR2 is SVGAGI. Germline trimming cut 5 bases from V and 5 bases from J; bases unmatched to any gene: 3. The CDR3 DNA reads as TGTGCCAGCAGTCGACAGGGATATCAGCCCCAGCATTTT. Protein product: CASSRQGYQPQHF.

The chain combines TRBV6-5 with TRBJ1-2, with 7 bases fitting TRBD1. The V segment lost 6 bases and the J segment 1 base; nucleotides outside the gene matches: 5. CDR1 is MNHEY, CDR2 SVGAGI, per germline. This CDR3 is built from 14 residues. For the CDR3, the DNA is TGTGCCAGCAGCTGGGACAGCTTTAACTATGGCTACACCTTC. This translates into CASSWDSFNYGYTF.

This clone was observed a handful of times. This chain links TRBV7-9 with TRBJ1-5; 8 nucleotides agree with TRBD1. The trim removed 5 bases at V and 7 bases at J, leaving 7 bases unmatched. CDR3 size: 14 residues. CDR1 is SEHNR and CDR2 is FQNEAQ in the germline V gene (reference sequence). CDR3 region: CASSAGTGYQPQHF. The DNA for the CDR3 is TGTGCCAGCAGCGCGGGGACAGGTTACCAGCCCCAGCATTTT.

The V gene is TRBV5-4, the J gene TRBJ2-7; the match to TRBD1 covers 8 bases. The CDR3 has 14 amino acids. V lost 4 bases, J lost 0 bases, and 3 bases stayed unmatched. Germline V lookup: CDR1 SGHNT, CDR2 YYREEE (reference sequence). CDR3 bases: TGTGCCAGCAGCCCGGGACAGGACTCCTACGAGCAGTACTTC. It specifies CASSPGQDSYEQYF.

The rearrangement links TRBV27 to TRBJ2-7, with 7 positions matching TRBD2. V shed 5 bases, J shed 0 bases, and the junction held 10 bases outside the gene matches. This CDR3 is 16 amino acids long. Per the germline V gene, CDR1 is MNHEY and CDR2 is SMNVEV (reference sequence). The CDR3 spells CASSPRLGGDSYEQYF. Here the CDR3 DNA reads TGTGCCAGCAGTCCTAGACTGGGAGGGGACTCCTACGAGCAGTACTTC.

The rearrangement uses TRBV5-1 and TRBJ2-7, with 10 bases matching TRBD1. The germline CDR1 and CDR2 sequences are SGHRS and YFSETQ. Trimming at V came to 4 bases and at J to 5 bases, leaving 6 bases not matched to a gene. CDR3 length: 14 amino acids. The CDR3 DNA sequence: TGCGCCAGCAGCCCGGGACAGGGGTTCCACGAGCAGTACTTC. Amino acids: CASSPGQGFHEQYF. Variable domain in full (rest from reference TRBV5-1 and TRBJ2-7): KAGVTQTPRYLIKTRGQQVTLSCSPISGHRSVSWYQQTPGQGLQFLFEYFSETQRNKGNFPGRFSGRQFSNSRSEMNVSTLELGDSALYLCASSPGQGFHEQYFGPGTRLTVT.

The V gene is TRBV7-9, the J gene TRBJ1-1; D is undetermined. Trimming took 2 bases from V and 4 from J, leaving 11 bases between them. Germline V gene sequence: CDR1 SEHNR, CDR2 FQNEAQ (reference sequence). The CDR3 loop spans 14 amino acids. CDR3 amino acids: CASSLWPERTEAFF. CDR3 in DNA: TGTGCCAGCAGCTTATGGCCAGAACGCACTGAAGCTTTCTTT.

V gene TRBV19 combines with J gene TRBJ1-6, with D uncertain. V was pared by 7 bases and J by 8 bases, with 21 bases between. The CDR3 has 16 amino acids. CDR1 LNHDA and CDR2 SQIVND come from the germline V gene (reference sequence). The CDR3 sequence is CASKTAGTASYSPLHF. The CDR3 DNA follows: TGTGCCAGTAAAACGGCAGGTACGGCTTCATATTCACCCCTCCACTTT.

The J gene is TRBJ1-1, the V gene TRBV11-2; unclear D gene. This CDR3 is built from 13 residues. Germline assignment: CDR1 SGHAT and CDR2 FQNNGV. The V gene lost 2 bases and the J gene lost 2 bases, with 6 bases spanning the gap. CDR3 coding DNA: TGTGCCAGCAGCTTATCTCTCAACACTGAAGCTTTCTTT. It specifies CASSLSLNTEAFF.

This clone appeared once. The chain carries TRBV5-6 and TRBJ2-7; D might be TRBD1 (6 bases). Germline V gene sequence: CDR1 SGHDT, CDR2 YYEEEE. The germline V and J ends were trimmed by 4 bases and 7 bases, with 27 bases remaining between them. The CDR3 length is 17 residues. The DNA for the CDR3 is TGTGCCAGCAGCCCCCGGATCTTCCCCAGGGCGCAGGGGGAGCAGTACTTC. Translation: CASSPRIFPRAQGEQYF.

In its sample, this clone was seen once. The chain links TRBV7-6 to TRBJ2-7; TRBD2 might be the D (7 bases). Trimming shortened V by 2 bases and J by 6 bases, and 17 bases separated the two germline ends. The CDR3 runs to 15 residues. CDR1 and CDR2 from the germline V gene are SGHVS and FNYEAQ. CDR3 sequence reads: CASSLRFRGAGEQYF. The CDR3 bases are TGTGCCAGCAGCTTAAGATTTCGGGGGGCCGGCGAGCAGTACTTC. The entire variable domain, with the rest obtained from reference TRBV7-6 and TRBJ2-7, is as follows: GAGVSQSPRYKVTKRGQDVALRCDPISGHVSLYWYRQALGQGPEFLTYFNYEAQQDKSGLPNDRFSAERPEGSISTLTIQRTEQRDSAMYRCASSLRFRGAGEQYFGPGTRLTVT.

The V and J genes are TRBV4-1 and TRBJ1-6; D call uncertain. V was clipped by 2 bases and J by 13 bases, with 9 bases between them. Germline-derived CDR1 and CDR2 are MGHRA and YSYEKL. This CDR3 has 12 residues. CDR3 sequence (DNA): TGCGCCAGCAGCCAATCTAATGCCCCCCTCCACTTT. This codes for CASSQSNAPLHF.

J is TRBJ2-2 and V is TRBV5-1, with D tentatively TRBD2 (5 bases). CDR1 and CDR2 from the germline V gene are SGHRS and YFSETQ. Trimming stripped 1 base from V and 4 bases from J, with 11 bases between. This CDR3 has 15 amino acids. Written as DNA, the CDR3 is TGCGCCAGCAGCTTGACTAGTACGTTCACCGGGGAGCTGTTTTTT. This codes for CASSLTSTFTGELFF.

This rearrangement joins TRBV5-4 to TRBJ1-2; 11 positions match TRBD1. V shed 0 bases, J shed 4 bases, and the junction held 2 bases outside the gene matches. Germline values: CDR1 SGHNT, CDR2 YYREEE (reference sequence). This CDR3 contains 15 residues. The chain's CDR3 is CASSLAGTGGYGYTF. DNA of the CDR3: TGTGCCAGCAGCTTGGCCGGGACAGGGGGCTATGGCTACACCTTC.

This clone was seen only a few times. This chain's CDR3 is CASSARTGESYGYTF. CDR3 DNA sequence: TGTGCCAGCAGCGCCAGGACAGGGGAGAGCTATGGCTACACCTTC. The chain joins TRBV7-9 to TRBJ1-2, with 9 bases lining up with TRBD1. This CDR3 region has 15 residues. Germline lookup yields CDR1 SEHNR and CDR2 FQNEAQ (reference sequence). V trimming: 5 bases; J trimming: 4 bases; junction bases outside the gene matches: 8.

The chain couples TRBV27 to TRBJ2-3; 9 nucleotides line up with TRBD2. V shed 6 bases, J shed 1 base, and the junction held 2 bases outside the gene matches. The CDR3 has 14 amino acids. CDR1 is MNHEY and CDR2 is SMNVEV in the germline V gene (reference sequence). This chain's CDR3 is CASRLAGGTDTQYF. The CDR3 nucleotides are TGTGCCAGCAGGTTAGCGGGGGGCACAGATACGCAGTATTTT.

The rearrangement joins TRBV5-4 to TRBJ1-2, with D unresolved. CDR3 length: 13 residues. Germline V gene lookup returns CDR1 SGHNT and CDR2 YYREEE (reference sequence). V lost 4 bases and J 6 bases, leaving 13 bases between the germline ends. The CDR3 reads CASSPGGGDGYTF. The CDR3 DNA reads TGTGCCAGCAGCCCTGGCGGTGGCGATGGCTACACCTTC.